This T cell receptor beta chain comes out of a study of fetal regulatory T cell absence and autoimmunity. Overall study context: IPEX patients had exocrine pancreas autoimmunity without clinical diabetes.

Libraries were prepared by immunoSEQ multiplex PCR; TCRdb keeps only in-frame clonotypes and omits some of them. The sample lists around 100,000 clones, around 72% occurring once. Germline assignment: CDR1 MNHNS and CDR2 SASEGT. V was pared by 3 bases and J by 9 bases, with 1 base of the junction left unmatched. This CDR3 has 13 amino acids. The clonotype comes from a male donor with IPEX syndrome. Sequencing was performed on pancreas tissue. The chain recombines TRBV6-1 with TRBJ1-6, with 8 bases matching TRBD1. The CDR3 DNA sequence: TGTGCCAGCAGTGACAGGGGGCGTTCACCCCTCCACTTT. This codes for CASSDRGRSPLHF.